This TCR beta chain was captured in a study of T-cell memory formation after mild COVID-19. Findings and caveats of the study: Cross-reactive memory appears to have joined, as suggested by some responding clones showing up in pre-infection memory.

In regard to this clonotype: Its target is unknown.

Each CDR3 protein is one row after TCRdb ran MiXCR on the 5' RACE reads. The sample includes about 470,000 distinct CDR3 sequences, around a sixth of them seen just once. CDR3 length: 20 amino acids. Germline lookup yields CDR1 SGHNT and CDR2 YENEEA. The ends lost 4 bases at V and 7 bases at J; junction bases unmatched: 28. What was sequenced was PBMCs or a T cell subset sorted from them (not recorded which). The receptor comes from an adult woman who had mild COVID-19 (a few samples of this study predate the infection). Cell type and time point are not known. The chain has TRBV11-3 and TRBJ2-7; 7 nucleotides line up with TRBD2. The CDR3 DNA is TGTGCCAGCAGCTCTCCCGAGGGATCTACCCGGGACTATCCCTCCACGGAGCAGTACTTC. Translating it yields CASSSPEGSTRDYPSTEQYF.